The rows below give T cell receptor beta chains drawn from one sample of a study of neurological immune-mediated disorders. TCRdb used MiXCR to reprocess the 5' RACE reads, holding one entry per CDR3 protein. The sample records some 80,000 distinct CDR3 sequences, roughly 4.3% being singletons. Sequenced: PBMCs. These receptors were obtained from a woman aged 60-70 years with multiple sclerosis. Both conserved end residues are part of each CDR3. D genes are given only for firm matches. A row's size may be missing; if present it is once, few, many or a size class.

abundance | j_gene | d_gene | v_gene | CDR3aa | CDR3nt
many | TRBJ2-3 | . | TRBV20-1 | CSAPFPGTSTDTQYF | TGCAGTGCTCCTTTCCCCGGGACTAGCACAGATACGCAGTATTTT
many | TRBJ1-1 | . | TRBV2 | CASSYRPNTEAFF | TGTGCCAGCAGTTACCGACCGAACACTGAAGCTTTCTTT
many | TRBJ2-3 | . | TRBV20-1 | CSVGAGNTDTQYF | TGCAGTGTCGGGGCGGGGAACACAGATACGCAGTATTTT
many | TRBJ2-5 | . | TRBV15 | CATSSRDLGETQYF | TGTGCCACCAGCAGCAGGGATCTCGGTGAGACCCAGTACTTC
many | TRBJ2-3 | . | TRBV7-2 | CASSFGTSTDTQYF | TGTGCCAGCAGCTTTGGGACTAGCACAGATACGCAGTATTTT
many | TRBJ1-5 | . | TRBV20-1 | CSARVWTANQPQHF | TGCAGTGCTAGAGTCTGGACAGCCAATCAGCCCCAGCATTTT
many | TRBJ1-1 | . | TRBV5-1 | CASSGSGRNTEAFF | TGCGCCAGCAGCGGCTCCGGACGGAACACTGAAGCTTTCTTT
many | TRBJ1-2 | . | TRBV12-3/TRBV12-4 | CASSIGHGYGYTF | TGTGCCAGCAGCATAGGACACGGCTATGGCTACACCTTC
many | TRBJ2-1 | TRBD1 | TRBV5-1 | CASSRLGQGAGNEQFF | TGCGCCAGCAGCCGCCTGGGACAGGGGGCTGGGAATGAGCAGTTCTTC
many | TRBJ1-5 | TRBD1 | TRBV27 | CASFLDRYKGYSNQPQHF | TGTGCCAGTTTTCTGGACAGGTACAAGGGCTATAGCAATCAGCCCCAGCATTTT
many | TRBJ1-1 | . | TRBV5-1 | CASSFYLGRGANTEAFF | TGCGCCAGCAGCTTCTATCTGGGCAGGGGCGCGAACACTGAAGCTTTCTTT
many | TRBJ2-7 | TRBD1 | TRBV20-1 | CSATGQGAREQYF | TGCAGTGCCACGGGGCAGGGGGCTCGCGAGCAGTACTTC
many | TRBJ1-1 | . | TRBV5-1 | CASSSTRMNTEAFF | TGCGCCAGCAGCTCGACCCGGATGAACACTGAAGCTTTCTTT
many | TRBJ2-5 | TRBD1 | TRBV5-1 | CASSLEVGRGQETQYF | TGCGCCAGCAGCTTGGAGGTTGGCAGGGGGCAAGAGACCCAGTACTTC
many | TRBJ1-3 | . | TRBV6-5 | CASSRQSAPPGNTIYF | TGTGCCAGCAGTCGACAGTCCGCCCCGCCTGGAAACACCATATATTTT
many | TRBJ2-1 | TRBD1 | TRBV7-2 | CASSMGQGYYNEQFF | TGTGCCAGCAGCATGGGACAGGGATACTACAATGAGCAGTTCTTC
many | TRBJ2-1 | TRBD2 | TRBV4-2 | CASSQGAGGTSYNEQFF | TGTGCCAGCAGCCAAGGGGCGGGGGGAACCTCCTACAATGAGCAGTTCTTC
many | TRBJ2-7 | TRBD1 | TRBV7-7 | CASSPGAGGVHEQYF | TGTGCCAGCAGCCCAGGTGCAGGGGGCGTCCACGAGCAGTACTTC
many | TRBJ2-5 | . | TRBV5-1 | CASSLVGTRIQETQYF | TGCGCCAGCAGCTTGGTAGGGACACGCATCCAAGAGACCCAGTACTTC
many | TRBJ1-1 | . | TRBV27 | CASSRGGPVTEAFF | TGTGCCAGCAGTCGGGGGGGGCCAGTCACTGAAGCTTTCTTT
many | TRBJ1-4 | TRBD1 | TRBV6-5 | CASSYLQGATNEKLFF | TGTGCCAGCAGTTACCTACAGGGGGCAACTAATGAAAAACTGTTTTTT
many | TRBJ1-2 | TRBD1 | TRBV6-6 | CASRQGGGYTF | TGTGCCAGCAGGCAGGGGGGTGGCTACACCTTC
many | TRBJ2-7 | . | TRBV3-1 | CASSHRNVNEQYF | TGTGCCAGCAGCCACAGGAATGTCAACGAGCAGTACTTC
many | TRBJ1-4 | . | TRBV5-1 | CASSLVRGTNEKLFF | TGCGCCAGCAGCTTGGTTCGGGGAACTAATGAAAAACTGTTTTTT
many | TRBJ1-3 | TRBD1 | TRBV7-9 | CASSRTGTGTFPSGNTIYF | TGTGCCAGCAGTCGTACCGGGACAGGGACCTTCCCTTCTGGAAACACCATATATTTT
many | TRBJ2-3 | TRBD2 | TRBV15 | CATSRVGGGMDTQYF | TGTGCCACCAGCAGAGTTGGCGGGGGTATGGATACGCAGTATTTT
many | TRBJ2-1 | . | TRBV5-4 | CASSLPGPNEQFF | TGTGCCAGCAGCCTCCCGGGCCCCAATGAGCAGTTCTTC
many | TRBJ2-3 | . | TRBV27 | CASSFVGRGTDTQYF | TGTGCCAGCAGTTTCGTGGGTAGAGGCACAGATACGCAGTATTTT
many | TRBJ1-6 | . | TRBV6-1 | CASTGTPNSPLHF | TGTGCCAGCACCGGGACGCCGAATTCACCCCTCCACTTT
many | TRBJ2-2 | TRBD1 | TRBV6-1 | CASGDRSGTGELFF | TGTGCCAGCGGGGACAGGTCGGGCACCGGGGAGCTGTTTTTT
many | TRBJ2-2 | . | TRBV11-3 | CASSRDLAGELFF | TGTGCCAGCAGCCGTGACCTAGCCGGGGAGCTGTTTTTT
. | TRBJ1-6 | TRBD1 | TRBV9 | CASSVGQGSNSPLHF | TGTGCCAGCAGCGTAGGACAGGGCTCCAATTCACCCCTCCACTTT
many | TRBJ2-2 | TRBD2 | TRBV7-8 | CASNAGLGGTGELFF | TGTGCCAGCAACGCGGGACTAGGGGGCACCGGGGAGCTGTTTTTT
many | TRBJ2-7 | . | TRBV7-9 | CASSLMTGPYEQYF | TGTGCCAGCAGCCTCATGACGGGCCCCTACGAGCAGTACTTC
many | TRBJ2-2 | . | TRBV28 | CASSLRLDRYTGELFF | TGTGCCAGCAGTTTACGCCTCGACAGGTACACCGGGGAGCTGTTTTTT
many | TRBJ2-2 | . | TRBV3-1 | CASSGTPNTGELFF | TGTGCCAGCAGCGGGACGCCGAACACCGGGGAGCTGTTTTTT
many | TRBJ2-1 | TRBD1 | TRBV11-2 | CASSYRGDEQFF | TGTGCCAGCAGCTACAGGGGCGATGAGCAGTTCTTC
many | TRBJ1-1 | . | TRBV15 | CATSREVGRSTEAFF | TGTGCCACCAGCAGAGAGGTCGGCAGGAGCACTGAAGCTTTCTTT
many | TRBJ2-5 | . | TRBV25-1 | CASSAPRGEYQETQYF | TGTGCCAGCAGTGCCCCCAGGGGGGAGTACCAAGAGACCCAGTACTTC
many | TRBJ1-5 | . | TRBV2 | CASKDYSNQPQHF | TGTGCCAGCAAAGATTATAGCAATCAGCCCCAGCATTTT
many | TRBJ1-1 | . | TRBV5-5 | CASSRPDGNTEAFF | TGTGCCAGCAGCCGCCCGGACGGGAACACTGAAGCTTTCTTT
few | TRBJ2-1 | . | TRBV6-2/TRBV6-3 | CASSYSRGLQFF | TGTGCCAGCAGCTACTCTCGGGGACTGCAGTTCTTC
. | TRBJ2-5 | TRBD2 | TRBV27 | CSSSPPSGGRETQYF | TGTTCGAGCAGTCCCCCTAGCGGGGGGCGAGAGACCCAGTACTTC